This T cell receptor (beta chain) was recovered during a study of OX40 agonist ivuxolimab in advanced cancers. Whole-study results and caveats: On average, CD8+ T cells had more expanded clones than CD4+.

Comment on this clone: The antigen remains undetermined.

Measured with immunoSEQ multiplex PCR; TCRdb has only the in-frame clones, and not every one. The sample contains roughly 60,000 clones, approximately 91% of which appear only once. Trimming pared 4 bases from V and 8 bases from J, leaving 16 bases between. In germline, CDR1 is SGHNT, CDR2 YYREEE (reference sequence). The length of the CDR3 is 14 residues. This chain uses TRBV5-4 with TRBJ2-1; weak D call: TRBD2 (5 bases). This sequence was found in an adult with an advanced solid tumor such as melanoma, head and neck, liver or kidney cancer. Sequences were derived from CD4+ or CD8+ T cells sorted from blood, sampled in a trial of the OX40 agonist ivuxolimab. The CDR3 loop reads CASSVGSLFDEQFF. CDR3 DNA: TGTGCCAGCAGCGTTGGGAGTCTTTTCGATGAGCAGTTCTTC.